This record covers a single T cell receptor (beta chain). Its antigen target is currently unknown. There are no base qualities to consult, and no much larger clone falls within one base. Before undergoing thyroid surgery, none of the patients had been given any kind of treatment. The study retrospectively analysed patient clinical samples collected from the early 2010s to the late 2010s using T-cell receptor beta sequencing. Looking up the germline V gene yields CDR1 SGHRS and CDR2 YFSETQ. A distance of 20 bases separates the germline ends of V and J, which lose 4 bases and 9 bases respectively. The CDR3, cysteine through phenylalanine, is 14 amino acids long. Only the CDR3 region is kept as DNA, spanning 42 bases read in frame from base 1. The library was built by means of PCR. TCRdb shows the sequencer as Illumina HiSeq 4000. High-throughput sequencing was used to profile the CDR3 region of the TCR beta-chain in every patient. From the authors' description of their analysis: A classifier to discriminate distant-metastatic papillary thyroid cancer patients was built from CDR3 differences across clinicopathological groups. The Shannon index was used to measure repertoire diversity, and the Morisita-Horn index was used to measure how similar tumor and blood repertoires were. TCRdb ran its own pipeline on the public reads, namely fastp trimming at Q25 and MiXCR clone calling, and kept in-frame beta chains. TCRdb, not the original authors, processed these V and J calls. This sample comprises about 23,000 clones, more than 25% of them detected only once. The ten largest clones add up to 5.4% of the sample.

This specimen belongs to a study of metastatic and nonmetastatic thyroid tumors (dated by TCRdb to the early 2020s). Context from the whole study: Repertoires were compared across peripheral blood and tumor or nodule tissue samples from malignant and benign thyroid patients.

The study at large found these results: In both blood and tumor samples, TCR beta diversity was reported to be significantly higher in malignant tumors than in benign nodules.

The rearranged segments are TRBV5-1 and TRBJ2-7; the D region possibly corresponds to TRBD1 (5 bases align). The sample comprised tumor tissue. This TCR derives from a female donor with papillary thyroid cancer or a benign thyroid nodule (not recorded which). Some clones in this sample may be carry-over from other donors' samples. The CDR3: CASSPYRPKNGQYF. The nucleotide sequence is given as TGCGCCAGCAGCCCCTACAGGCCGAAAAACGGGCAGTACTTC.